The clone carrying this TCR beta chain is a singleton in its sample. With 60 Vbeta and 13 Jbeta primers, the PCR was carried out. Sequencing used immunoSEQ multiplex PCR; TCRdb keeps in-frame clones, though not all of them. The sample includes 180,000 or so clones, less than 80% of them seen just once. V was clipped by 4 bases and J by 0 bases, with 19 bases between them. The CDR3 is 18 residues long. Germline V gene sequence: CDR1 SGHRS, CDR2 YFSETQ. This entry comes from a study of cytomegalovirus exposure and HLA in healthy donors. This receptor was taken from a middle-aged man in good health and CMV-seronegative. The chain joins TRBV5-1 to TRBJ1-4, with D possibly being TRBD1 (6 bases). The specimen was PBMCs. CDR3 bases: TGCGCCAGCAGCCCTTGGACAGCGAACGCTGCAACTAATGAAAAACTGTTTTTT. It specifies CASSPWTANAATNEKLFF.